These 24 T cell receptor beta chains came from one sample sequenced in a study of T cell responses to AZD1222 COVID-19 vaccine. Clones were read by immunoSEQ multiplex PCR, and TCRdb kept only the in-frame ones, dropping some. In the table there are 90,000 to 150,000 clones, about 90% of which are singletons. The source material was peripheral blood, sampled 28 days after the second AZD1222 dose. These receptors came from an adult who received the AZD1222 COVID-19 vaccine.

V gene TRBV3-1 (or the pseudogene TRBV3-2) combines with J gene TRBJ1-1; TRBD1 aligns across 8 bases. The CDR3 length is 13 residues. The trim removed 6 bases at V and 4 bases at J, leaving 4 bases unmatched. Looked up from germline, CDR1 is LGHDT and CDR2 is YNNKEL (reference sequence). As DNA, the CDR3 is TGTGCCAGCAGGGGCGACAGGGGCACTGAAGCTTTCTTT. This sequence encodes CASRGDRGTEAFF.

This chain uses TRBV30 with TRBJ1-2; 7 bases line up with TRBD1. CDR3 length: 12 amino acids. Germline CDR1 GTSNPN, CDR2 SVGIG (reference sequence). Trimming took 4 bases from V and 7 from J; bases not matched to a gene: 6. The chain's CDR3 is CAWTQGSAGYTF. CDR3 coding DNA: TGTGCCTGGACACAGGGGAGCGCTGGCTACACCTTC.

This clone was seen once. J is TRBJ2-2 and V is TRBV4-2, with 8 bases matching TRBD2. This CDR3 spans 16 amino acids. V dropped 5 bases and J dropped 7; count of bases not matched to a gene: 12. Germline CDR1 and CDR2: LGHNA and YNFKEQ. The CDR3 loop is CASSSRAGGHSGELFF. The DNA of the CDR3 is TGTGCCAGCAGCTCTCGGGCGGGGGGCCACAGCGGGGAGCTGTTTTTT.

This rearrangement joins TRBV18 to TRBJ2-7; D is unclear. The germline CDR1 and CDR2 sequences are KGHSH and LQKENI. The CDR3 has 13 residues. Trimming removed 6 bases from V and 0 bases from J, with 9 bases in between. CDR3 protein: CASSPGLSYEQYF. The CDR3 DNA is TGTGCCAGCTCCCCTGGCCTCTCCTACGAGCAGTACTTC.

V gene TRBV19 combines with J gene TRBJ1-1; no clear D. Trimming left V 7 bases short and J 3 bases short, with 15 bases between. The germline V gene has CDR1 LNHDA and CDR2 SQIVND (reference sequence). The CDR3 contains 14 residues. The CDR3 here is CASTPGRGYTEAFF. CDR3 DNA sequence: TGTGCCAGTACACCGGGAAGAGGATACACTGAAGCTTTCTTT. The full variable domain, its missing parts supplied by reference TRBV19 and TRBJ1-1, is DGGITQSPKYLFRKEGQNVTLSCEQNLNHDAMYWYRQDPGQGLRLIYYSQIVNDFQKGDIAEGYSVSREKKESFPLTVTSAQKNPTAFYLCASTPGRGYTEAFFGQGTRLTVV.

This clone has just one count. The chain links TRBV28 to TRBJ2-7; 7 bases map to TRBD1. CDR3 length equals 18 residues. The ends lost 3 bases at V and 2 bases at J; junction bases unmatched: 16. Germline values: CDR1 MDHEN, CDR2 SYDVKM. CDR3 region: CASSFGVTGETLAYEQYF. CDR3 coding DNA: TGTGCCAGCAGTTTCGGCGTAACAGGGGAAACGCTTGCCTACGAGCAGTACTTC.

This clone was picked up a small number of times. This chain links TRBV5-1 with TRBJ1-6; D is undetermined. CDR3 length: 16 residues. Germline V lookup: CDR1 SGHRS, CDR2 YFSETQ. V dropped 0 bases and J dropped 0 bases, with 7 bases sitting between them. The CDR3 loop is CASSLAAGSYNSPLHF. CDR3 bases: TGCGCCAGCAGCTTGGCCGCGGGCTCCTATAATTCACCCCTCCACTTT. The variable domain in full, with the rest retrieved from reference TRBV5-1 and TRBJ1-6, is KAGVTQTPRYLIKTRGQQVTLSCSPISGHRSVSWYQQTPGQGLQFLFEYFSETQRNKGNFPGRFSGRQFSNSRSEMNVSTLELGDSALYLCASSLAAGSYNSPLHFGNGTRLTVT.

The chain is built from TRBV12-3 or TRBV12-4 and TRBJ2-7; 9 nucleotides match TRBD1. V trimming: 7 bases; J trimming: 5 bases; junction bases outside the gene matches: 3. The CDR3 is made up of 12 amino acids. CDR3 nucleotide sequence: TGTGCCAGCACCGGGGACAGGGACGAGCAGTACTTC. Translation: CASTGDRDEQYF.

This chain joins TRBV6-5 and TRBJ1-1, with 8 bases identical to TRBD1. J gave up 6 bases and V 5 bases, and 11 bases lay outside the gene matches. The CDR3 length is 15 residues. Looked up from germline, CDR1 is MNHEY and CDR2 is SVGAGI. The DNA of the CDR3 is TGTGCCAGCAGTCGAGCGACAGGGGAATCGGCTGAAGCTTTCTTT. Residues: CASSRATGESAEAFF.

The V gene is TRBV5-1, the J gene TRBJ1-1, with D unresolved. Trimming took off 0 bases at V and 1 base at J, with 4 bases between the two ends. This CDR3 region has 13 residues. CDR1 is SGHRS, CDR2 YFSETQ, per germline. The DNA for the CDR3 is TGCGCCAGCAGCTTGGAAAGGAACACTGAAGCTTTCTTT. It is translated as CASSLERNTEAFF.

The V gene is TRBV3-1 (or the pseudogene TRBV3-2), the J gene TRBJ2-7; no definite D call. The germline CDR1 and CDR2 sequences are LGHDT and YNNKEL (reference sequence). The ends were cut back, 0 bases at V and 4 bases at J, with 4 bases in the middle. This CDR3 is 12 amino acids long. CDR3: CASSQEGYEQYF. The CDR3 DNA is TGTGCCAGCAGCCAAGAAGGATACGAGCAGTACTTC.

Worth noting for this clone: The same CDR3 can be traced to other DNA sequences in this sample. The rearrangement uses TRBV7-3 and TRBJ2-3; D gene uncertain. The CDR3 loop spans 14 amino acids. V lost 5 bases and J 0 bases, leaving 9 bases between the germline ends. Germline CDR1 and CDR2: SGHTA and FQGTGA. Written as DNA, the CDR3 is TGTGCCAGCAGCCCATCAAGGAGCACAGATACGCAGTATTTT. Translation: CASSPSRSTDTQYF.

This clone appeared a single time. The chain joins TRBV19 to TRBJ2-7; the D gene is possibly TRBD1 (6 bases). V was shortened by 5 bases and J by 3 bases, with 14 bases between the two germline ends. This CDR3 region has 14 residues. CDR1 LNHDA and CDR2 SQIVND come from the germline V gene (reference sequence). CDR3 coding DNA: TGTGCCAGTAGTTTGGCAGGGGCGAACTACGAGCAGTACTTC. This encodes CASSLAGANYEQYF. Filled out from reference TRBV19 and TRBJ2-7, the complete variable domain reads DGGITQSPKYLFRKEGQNVTLSCEQNLNHDAMYWYRQDPGQGLRLIYYSQIVNDFQKGDIAEGYSVSREKKESFPLTVTSAQKNPTAFYLCASSLAGANYEQYFGPGTRLTVT.

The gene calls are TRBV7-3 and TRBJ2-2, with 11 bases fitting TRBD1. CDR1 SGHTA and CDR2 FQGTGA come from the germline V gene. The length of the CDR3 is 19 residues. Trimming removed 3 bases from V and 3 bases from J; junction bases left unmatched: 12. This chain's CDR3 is CASSLDRGPSYMDTGELFF. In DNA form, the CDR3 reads TGTGCCAGCAGCTTGGACAGGGGGCCCTCTTATATGGACACCGGGGAGCTGTTTTTT.

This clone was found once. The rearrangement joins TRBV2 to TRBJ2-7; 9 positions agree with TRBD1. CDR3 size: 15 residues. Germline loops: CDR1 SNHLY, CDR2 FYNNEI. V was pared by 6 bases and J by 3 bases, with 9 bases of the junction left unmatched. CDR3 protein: CASRDGTGKGYEQYF. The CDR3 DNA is TGTGCCAGCAGAGACGGGACAGGGAAGGGCTACGAGCAGTACTTC.

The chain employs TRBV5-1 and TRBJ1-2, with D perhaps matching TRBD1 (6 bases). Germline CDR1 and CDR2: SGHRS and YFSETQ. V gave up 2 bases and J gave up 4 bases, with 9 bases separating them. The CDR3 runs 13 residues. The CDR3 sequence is CASSFSRGYGYTF. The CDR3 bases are TGCGCCAGCAGCTTCTCCAGGGGCTATGGCTACACCTTC.

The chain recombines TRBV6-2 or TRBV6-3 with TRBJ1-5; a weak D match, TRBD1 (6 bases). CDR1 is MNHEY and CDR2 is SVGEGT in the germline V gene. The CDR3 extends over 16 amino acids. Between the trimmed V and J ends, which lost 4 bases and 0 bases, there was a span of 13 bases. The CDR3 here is CASSSGQTYSNQPQHF. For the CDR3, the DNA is TGTGCCAGCAGTTCCGGACAGACTTATAGCAATCAGCCCCAGCATTTT.

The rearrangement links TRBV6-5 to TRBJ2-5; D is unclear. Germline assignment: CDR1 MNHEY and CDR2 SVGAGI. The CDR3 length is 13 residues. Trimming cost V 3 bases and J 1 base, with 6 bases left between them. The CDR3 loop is CASSYRVQETQYF. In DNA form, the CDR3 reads TGTGCCAGCAGTTATAGGGTCCAAGAGACCCAGTACTTC.

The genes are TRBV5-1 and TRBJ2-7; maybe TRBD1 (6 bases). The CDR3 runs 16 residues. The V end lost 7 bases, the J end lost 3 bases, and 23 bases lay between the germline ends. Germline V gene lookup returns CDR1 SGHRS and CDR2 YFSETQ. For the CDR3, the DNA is TGCGCCAGCGAAAACCGGGACACAAACAACTACTACGAGCAGTACTTC. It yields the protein CASENRDTNNYYEQYF.

CDR3 DNA sequence: TGTGCCAGATTCAGGAGGAATTCACCCCTCCACTTT. This sequence encodes CARFRRNSPLHF. This chain connects TRBV6-4 to TRBJ1-6; D uncertain. Trimming shortened V by 9 bases and J by 7 bases, and 10 bases separated the two germline ends. CDR1 and CDR2 from the germline V gene are MRHNA and SNTAGT. The CDR3 has 12 amino acids.

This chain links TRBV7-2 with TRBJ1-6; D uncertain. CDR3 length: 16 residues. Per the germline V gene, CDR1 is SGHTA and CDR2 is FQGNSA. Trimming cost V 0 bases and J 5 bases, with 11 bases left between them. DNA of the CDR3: TGTGCCAGCAGCTTAGCGCAAACAGTAAATAATTCACCCCTCCACTTT. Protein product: CASSLAQTVNNSPLHF.

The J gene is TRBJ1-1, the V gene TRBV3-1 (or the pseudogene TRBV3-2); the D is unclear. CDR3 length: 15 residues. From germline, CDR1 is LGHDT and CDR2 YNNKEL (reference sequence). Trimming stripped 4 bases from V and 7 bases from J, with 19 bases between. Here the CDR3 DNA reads TGTGCCAGCAGCCCTATGGAGACTTTTTGGGGTGAAGCTTTCTTT. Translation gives CASSPMETFWGEAFF.

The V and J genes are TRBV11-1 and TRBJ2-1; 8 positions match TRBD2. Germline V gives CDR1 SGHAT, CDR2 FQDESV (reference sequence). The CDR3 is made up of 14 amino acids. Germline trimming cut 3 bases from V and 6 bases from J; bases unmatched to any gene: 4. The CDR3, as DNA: TGTGCCAGCAGCTTGACTAGCGCGGCCAATGAGCAGTTCTTC. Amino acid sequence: CASSLTSAANEQFF. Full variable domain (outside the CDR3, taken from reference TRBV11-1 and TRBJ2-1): EAEVAQSPRYKITEKSQAVAFWCDPISGHATLYWYRQILGQGPELLVQFQDESVVDDSQLPKDRFSAERLKGVDSTLKIQPAELGDSAMYLCASSLTSAANEQFFGPGTRLTVL.

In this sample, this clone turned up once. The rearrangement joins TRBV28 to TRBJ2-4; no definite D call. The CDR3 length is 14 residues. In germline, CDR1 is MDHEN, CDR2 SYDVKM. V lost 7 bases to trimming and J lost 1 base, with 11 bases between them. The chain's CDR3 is CASTLGAAKNIQYF. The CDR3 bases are TGTGCCAGCACCCTTGGAGCGGCCAAAAACATTCAGTACTTC.